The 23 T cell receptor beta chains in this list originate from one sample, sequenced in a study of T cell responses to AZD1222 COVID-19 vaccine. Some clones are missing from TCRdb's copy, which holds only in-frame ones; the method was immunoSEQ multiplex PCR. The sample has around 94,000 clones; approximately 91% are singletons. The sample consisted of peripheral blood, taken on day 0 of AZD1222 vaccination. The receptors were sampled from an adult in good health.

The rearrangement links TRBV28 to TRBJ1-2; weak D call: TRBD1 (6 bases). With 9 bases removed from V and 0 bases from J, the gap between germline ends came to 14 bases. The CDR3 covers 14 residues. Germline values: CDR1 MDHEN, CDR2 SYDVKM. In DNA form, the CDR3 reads TGTGCCAGTGTACAGGGAGCCACTAACTATGGCTACACCTTC. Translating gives CASVQGATNYGYTF.

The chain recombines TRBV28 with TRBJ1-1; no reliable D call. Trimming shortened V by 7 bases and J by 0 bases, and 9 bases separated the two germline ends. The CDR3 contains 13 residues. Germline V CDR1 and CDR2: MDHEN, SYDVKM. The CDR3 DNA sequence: TGTGCCAGCACCGGACGGTTGAACACTGAAGCTTTCTTT. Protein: CASTGRLNTEAFF.

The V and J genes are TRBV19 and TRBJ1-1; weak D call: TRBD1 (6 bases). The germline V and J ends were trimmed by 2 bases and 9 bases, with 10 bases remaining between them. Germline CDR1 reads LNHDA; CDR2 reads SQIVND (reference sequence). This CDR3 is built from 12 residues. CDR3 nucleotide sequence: TGTGCCAGTAGTATACCCCAGGGGAAAGCTTTCTTT. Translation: CASSIPQGKAFF.

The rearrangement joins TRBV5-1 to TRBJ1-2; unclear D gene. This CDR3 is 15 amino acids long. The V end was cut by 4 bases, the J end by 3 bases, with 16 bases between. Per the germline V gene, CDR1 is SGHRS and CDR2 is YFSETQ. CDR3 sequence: CASSLPPGGDYGYTF. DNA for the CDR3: TGCGCCAGCAGCCTTCCCCCGGGAGGAGACTATGGCTACACCTTC.

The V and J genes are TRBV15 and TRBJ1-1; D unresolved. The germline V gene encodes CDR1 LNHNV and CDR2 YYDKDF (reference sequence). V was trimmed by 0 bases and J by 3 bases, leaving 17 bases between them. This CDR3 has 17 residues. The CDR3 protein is CATSRDYAPYMDTEAFF. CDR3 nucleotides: TGTGCCACCAGCAGAGATTATGCTCCGTATATGGACACTGAAGCTTTCTTT.

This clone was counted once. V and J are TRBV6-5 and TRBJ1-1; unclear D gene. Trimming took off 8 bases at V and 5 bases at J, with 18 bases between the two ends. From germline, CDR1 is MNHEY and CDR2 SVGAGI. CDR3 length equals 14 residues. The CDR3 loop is CASESGRYRTEAFF. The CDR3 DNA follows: TGTGCCAGCGAGTCCGGACGTTATAGGACTGAAGCTTTCTTT.

This chain's CDR3 is CASSLGSGSSYNEQFF. CDR3 nucleotides: TGTGCCAGCAGCTTAGGAAGCGGGAGCTCCTACAATGAGCAGTTCTTC. This rearrangement joins TRBV13 to TRBJ2-1, with 8 bases matching TRBD2. Germline V CDR1 and CDR2: PRHDT, FYEKMQ (reference sequence). This CDR3 has 16 amino acids. V was clipped by 0 bases and J by 0 bases; unmatched bases: 1.

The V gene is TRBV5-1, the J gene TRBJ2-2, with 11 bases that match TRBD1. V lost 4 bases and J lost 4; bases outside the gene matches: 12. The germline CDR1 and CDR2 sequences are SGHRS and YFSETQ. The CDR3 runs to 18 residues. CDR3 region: CASSGWTGGALGTGELFF. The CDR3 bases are TGCGCCAGCAGCGGATGGACAGGGGGCGCGTTGGGCACCGGGGAGCTGTTTTTT.

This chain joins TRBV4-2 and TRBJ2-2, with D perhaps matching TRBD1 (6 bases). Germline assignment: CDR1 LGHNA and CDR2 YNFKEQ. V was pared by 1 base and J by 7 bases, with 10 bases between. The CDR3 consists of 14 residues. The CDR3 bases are TGTGCCAGCAGCCAAGTGGGGGCGGGCGGGGAGCTGTTTTTT. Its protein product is CASSQVGAGGELFF.

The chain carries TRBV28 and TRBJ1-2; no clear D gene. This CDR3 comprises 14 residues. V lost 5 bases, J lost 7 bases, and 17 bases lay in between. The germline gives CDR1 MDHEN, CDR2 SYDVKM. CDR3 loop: CASSPPGNNLGYTF. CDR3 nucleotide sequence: TGTGCCAGCAGTCCGCCCGGGAATAATCTTGGCTACACCTTC.

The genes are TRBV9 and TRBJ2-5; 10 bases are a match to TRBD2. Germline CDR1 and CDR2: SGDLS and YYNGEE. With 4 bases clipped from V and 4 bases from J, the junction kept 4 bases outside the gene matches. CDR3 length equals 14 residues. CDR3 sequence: CASSSRLAGETQYF. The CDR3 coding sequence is TGTGCCAGCAGCTCCCGACTAGCGGGAGAGACCCAGTACTTC.

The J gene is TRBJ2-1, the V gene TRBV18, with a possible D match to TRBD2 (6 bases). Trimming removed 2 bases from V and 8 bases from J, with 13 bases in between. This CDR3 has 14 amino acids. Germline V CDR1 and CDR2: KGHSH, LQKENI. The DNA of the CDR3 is TGTGCCAGCTCACCAGGGACTGCTGCCGATGAGCAGTTCTTC. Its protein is CASSPGTAADEQFF.

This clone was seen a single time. This chain's CDR3 is CASSRGGNEQFF. The CDR3, as DNA: TGTGCCAGCAGCCGCGGGGGGAATGAGCAGTTCTTC. The chain couples TRBV3-1 (or the pseudogene TRBV3-2) to TRBJ2-1; 8 bases fit TRBD2. The length of the CDR3 is 12 residues. Germline-derived CDR1 and CDR2 are LGHDT and YNNKEL (reference sequence). The ends lost 4 bases at V and 7 bases at J; junction bases unmatched: 0.

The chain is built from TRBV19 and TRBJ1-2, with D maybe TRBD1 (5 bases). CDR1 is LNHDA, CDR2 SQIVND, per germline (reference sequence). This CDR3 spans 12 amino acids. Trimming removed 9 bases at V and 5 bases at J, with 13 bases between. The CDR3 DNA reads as TGTGCCAGCTCCGACAGCCGGTATGGCTACACCTTC. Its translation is CASSDSRYGYTF.

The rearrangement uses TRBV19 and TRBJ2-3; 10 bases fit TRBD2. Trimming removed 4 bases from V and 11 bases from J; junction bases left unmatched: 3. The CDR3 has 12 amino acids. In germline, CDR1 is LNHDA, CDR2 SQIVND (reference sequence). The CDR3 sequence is CASSTSGRRQYF. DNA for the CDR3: TGTGCCAGTAGTACTAGCGGGAGACGGCAGTATTTT.

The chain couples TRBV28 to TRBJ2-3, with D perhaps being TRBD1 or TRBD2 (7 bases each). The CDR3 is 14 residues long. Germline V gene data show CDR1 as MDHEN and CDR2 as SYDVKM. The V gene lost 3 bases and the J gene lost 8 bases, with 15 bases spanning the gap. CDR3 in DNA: TGTGCCAGCAGTTTGGGGAGGGGGCGGGCTACGCAGTATTTT. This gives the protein CASSLGRGRATQYF.

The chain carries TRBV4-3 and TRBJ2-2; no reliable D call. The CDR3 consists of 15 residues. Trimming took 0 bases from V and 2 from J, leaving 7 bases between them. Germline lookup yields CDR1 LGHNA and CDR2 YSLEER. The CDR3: CASSQELVNTGELFF. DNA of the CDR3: TGCGCCAGCAGCCAAGAGCTAGTTAACACCGGGGAGCTGTTTTTT.

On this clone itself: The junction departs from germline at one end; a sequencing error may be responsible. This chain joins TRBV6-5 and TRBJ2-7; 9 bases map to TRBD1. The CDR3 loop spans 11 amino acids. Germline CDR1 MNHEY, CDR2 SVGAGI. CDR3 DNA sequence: TGTGCCAGCAGTTCATCGGGACAGGGACACTTC. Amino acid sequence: CASSSSGQGHF.

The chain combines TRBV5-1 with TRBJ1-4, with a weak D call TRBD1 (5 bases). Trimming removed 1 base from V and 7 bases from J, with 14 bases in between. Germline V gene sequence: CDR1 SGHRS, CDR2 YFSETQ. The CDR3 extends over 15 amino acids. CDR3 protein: CASSLIAAGGEKLFF. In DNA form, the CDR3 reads TGCGCCAGCAGCTTGATAGCTGCGGGGGGTGAAAAACTGTTTTTT.

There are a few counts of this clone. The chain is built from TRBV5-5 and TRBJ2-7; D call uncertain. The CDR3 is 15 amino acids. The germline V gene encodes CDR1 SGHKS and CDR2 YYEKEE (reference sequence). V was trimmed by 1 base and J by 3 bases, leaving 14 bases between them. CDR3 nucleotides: TGTGCCAGCAGCTTGTTAGGACGTCCGGACTACGAGCAGTACTTC. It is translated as CASSLLGRPDYEQYF.

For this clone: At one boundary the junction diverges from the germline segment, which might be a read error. The CDR3 region is CASSPLGGGPSIF. In nucleotides, the CDR3 is TGTGCCAGCAGCCCACTCGGGGGGGGCCCCTCGATTTTT. J is TRBJ1-4 and V is TRBV12-3 or TRBV12-4; D may be TRBD1 (6 bases). CDR3 size: 13 residues.

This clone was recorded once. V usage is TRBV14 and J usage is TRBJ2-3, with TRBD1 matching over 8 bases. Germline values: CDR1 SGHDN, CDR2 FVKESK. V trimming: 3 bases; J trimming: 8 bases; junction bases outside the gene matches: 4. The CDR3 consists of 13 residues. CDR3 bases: TGTGCCAGCAGCCAGGGACAGGAGGGTACGCAGTATTTT. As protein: CASSQGQEGTQYF.

The CDR3 loop reads CAVTWNTGELFF. CDR3 bases: TGTGCCGTAACGTGGAACACCGGGGAGCTGTTTTTT. This chain uses TRBV28 with TRBJ2-2; D unresolved. From germline, CDR1 is MDHEN and CDR2 SYDVKM. This CDR3 is built from 12 residues. V was pared by 11 bases and J by 1 base, with 8 bases between.